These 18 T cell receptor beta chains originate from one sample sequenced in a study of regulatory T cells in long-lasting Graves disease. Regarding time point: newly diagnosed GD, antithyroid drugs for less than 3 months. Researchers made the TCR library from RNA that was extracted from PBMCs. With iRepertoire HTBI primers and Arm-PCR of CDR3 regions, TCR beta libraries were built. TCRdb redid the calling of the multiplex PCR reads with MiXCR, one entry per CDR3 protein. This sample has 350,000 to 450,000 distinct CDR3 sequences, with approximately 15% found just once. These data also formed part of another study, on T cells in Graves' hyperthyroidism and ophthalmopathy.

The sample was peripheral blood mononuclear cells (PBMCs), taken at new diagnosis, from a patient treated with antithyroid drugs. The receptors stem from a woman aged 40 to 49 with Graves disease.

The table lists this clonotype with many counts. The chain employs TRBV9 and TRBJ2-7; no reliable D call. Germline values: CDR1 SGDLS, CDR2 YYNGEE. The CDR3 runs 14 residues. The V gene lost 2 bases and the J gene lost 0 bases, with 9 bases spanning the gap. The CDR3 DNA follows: TGTGCCAGCAGCGTGGGATCCGACTCCTACGAGCAGTACTTC. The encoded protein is CASSVGSDSYEQYF.

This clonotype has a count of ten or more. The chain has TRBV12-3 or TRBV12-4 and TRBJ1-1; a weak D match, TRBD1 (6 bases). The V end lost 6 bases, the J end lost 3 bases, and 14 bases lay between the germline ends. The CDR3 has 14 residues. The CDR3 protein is CASSLSGADTEAFF. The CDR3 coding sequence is TGTGCCAGCAGCCTCTCAGGGGCGGACACTGAAGCTTTCTTT.

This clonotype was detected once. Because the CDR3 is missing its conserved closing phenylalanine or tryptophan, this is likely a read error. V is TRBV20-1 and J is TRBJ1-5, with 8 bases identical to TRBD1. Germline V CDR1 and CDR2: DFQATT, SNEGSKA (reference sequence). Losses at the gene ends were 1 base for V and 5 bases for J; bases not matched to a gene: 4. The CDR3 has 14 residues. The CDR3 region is CSARATGDHQPQHL. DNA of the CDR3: TGCAGTGCTAGAGCGACAGGGGATCATCAGCCCCAGCATTTG.

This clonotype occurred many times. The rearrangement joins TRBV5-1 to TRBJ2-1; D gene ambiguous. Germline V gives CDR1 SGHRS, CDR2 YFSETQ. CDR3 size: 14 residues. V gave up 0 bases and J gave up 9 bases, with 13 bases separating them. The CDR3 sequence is CASSLGTLDGEQFF. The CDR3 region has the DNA TGCGCCAGCAGCTTGGGGACCTTAGACGGTGAGCAGTTCTTC.

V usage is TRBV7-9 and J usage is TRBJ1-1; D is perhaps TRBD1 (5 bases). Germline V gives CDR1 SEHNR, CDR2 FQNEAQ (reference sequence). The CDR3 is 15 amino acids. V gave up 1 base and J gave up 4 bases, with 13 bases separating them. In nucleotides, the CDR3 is TGTGCCAGCAGCTTAGATTCAGGGAGGACCACTGAAGCTTTCTTT. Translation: CASSLDSGRTTEAFF.

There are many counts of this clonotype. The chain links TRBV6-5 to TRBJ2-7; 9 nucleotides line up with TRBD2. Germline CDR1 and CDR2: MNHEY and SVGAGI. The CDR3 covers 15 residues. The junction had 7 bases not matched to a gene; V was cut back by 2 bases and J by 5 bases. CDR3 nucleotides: TGTGCCAGCAGTTACGTGCGGGAGGGCCACCACGAGCAGTACTTC. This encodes CASSYVREGHHEQYF.

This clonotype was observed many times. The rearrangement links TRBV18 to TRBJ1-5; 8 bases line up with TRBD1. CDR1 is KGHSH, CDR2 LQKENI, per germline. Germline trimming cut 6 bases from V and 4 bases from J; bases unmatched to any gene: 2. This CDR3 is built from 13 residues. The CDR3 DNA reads TGTGCCAGCTCGGGACAGGAAAATCAGCCCCAGCATTTT. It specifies CASSGQENQPQHF.

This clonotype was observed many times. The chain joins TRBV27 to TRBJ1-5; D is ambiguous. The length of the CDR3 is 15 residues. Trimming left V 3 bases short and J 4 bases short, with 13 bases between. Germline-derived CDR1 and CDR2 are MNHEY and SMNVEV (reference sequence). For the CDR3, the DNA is TGTGCCAGCAGTTTCGGCGGAGTGGTAAATCAGCCCCAGCATTTT. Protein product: CASSFGGVVNQPQHF.

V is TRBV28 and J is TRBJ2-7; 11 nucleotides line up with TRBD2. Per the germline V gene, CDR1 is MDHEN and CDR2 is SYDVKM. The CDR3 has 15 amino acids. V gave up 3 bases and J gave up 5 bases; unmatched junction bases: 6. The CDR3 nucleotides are TGTGCCAGCAGTTTTTTAGCGGGAGGGCCGGACGAGCAGTACTTC. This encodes CASSFLAGGPDEQYF.

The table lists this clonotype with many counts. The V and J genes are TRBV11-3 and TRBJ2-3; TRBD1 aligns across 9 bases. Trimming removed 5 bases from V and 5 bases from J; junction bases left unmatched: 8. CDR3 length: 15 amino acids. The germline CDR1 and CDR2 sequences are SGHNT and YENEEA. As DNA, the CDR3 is TGTGCCAGCAGCCCCGGGACAGGGCTCGAAGATACGCAGTATTTT. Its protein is CASSPGTGLEDTQYF.

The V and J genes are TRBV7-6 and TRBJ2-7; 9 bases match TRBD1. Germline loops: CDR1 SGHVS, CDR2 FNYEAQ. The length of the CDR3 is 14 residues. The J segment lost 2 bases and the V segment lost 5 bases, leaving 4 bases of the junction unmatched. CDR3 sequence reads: CASSPQGAPYEQYF. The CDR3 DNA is TGTGCCAGCAGCCCACAGGGGGCCCCCTACGAGCAGTACTTC.

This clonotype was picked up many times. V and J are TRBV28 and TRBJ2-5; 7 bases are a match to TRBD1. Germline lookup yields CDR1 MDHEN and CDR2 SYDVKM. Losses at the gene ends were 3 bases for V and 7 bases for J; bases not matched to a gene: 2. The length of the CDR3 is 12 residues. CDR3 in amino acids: CASSFPGGTQYF. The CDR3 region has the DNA TGTGCCAGCAGTTTCCCAGGGGGGACCCAGTACTTC.

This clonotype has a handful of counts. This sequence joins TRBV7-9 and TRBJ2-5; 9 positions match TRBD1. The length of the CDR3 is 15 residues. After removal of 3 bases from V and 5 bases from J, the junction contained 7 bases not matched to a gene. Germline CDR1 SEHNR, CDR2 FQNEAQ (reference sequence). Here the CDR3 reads CASSLGDRVTETQYF. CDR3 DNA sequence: TGTGCCAGCAGCTTGGGGGACAGGGTAACGGAGACCCAGTACTTC.

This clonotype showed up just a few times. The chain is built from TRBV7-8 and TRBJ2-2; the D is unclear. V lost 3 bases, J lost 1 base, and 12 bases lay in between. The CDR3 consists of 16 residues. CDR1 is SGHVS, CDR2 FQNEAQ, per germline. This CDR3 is CASSFSAGQNTGELFF. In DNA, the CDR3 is TGTGCCAGCAGCTTTTCGGCTGGTCAGAACACCGGGGAGCTGTTTTTT.

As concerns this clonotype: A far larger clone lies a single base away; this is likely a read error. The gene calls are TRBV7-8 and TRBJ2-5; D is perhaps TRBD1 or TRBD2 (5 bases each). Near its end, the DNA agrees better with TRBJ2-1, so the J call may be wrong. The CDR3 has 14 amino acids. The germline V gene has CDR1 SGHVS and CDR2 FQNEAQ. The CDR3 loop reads CASSRKTEGHEQFF. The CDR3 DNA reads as TGTGCCAGCAGCCGAAAGACAGAGGGGCATGAGCAGTTCTTC.

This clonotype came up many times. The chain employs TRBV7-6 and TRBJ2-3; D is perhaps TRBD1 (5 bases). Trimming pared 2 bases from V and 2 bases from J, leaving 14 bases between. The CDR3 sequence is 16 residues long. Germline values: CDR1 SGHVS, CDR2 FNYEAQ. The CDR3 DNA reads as TGTGCCAGCAGCTTATATGGCAGGACAAACACAGATACGCAGTATTTT. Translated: CASSLYGRTNTDTQYF.

The CDR3, as DNA: TGCGCCAGCAGCCGGGAATCATCTGGGGCCAACGTCCTGACTTTC. It yields the protein CASSRESSGANVLTF. The chain uses TRBV5-1 and TRBJ2-6, with a weak D call TRBD2 (5 bases). CDR1 and CDR2 from the germline V gene are SGHRS and YFSETQ. This CDR3 has 15 amino acids. V was trimmed by 4 bases and J by 1 base, leaving 9 bases between them.

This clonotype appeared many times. This CDR3 reads CASMGDRDNEQFF. Written as DNA, the CDR3 is TGTGCCAGCATGGGGGACAGGGACAATGAGCAGTTCTTC. This sequence joins TRBV6-1 and TRBJ2-1, with TRBD1 identical over 9 bases. Trimming cost V 7 bases and J 5 bases; bases outside gene matches: 3. Germline loops: CDR1 MNHNS, CDR2 SASEGT. There are 13 residues in the CDR3.